This T cell receptor (beta chain) was found in a study of T-cell memory formation after mild COVID-19. Study results and caveats: CD4/CD8 balance held among clones contracting day 15 to 85, and later expanders leaned CD4+. Specificity for SARS-CoV-2 was not confirmed among the second-wave clones peaking on day 37.

This clonotype was counted between two and nine times. Its specificity is not known. Trimming stripped 3 bases from V and 7 bases from J, with 12 bases between. The CDR3 has 14 amino acids. TCRdb ran MiXCR on the 5' RACE reads and lists one entry per CDR3 protein. The profile shows roughly 560,000 distinct CDR3 sequences, 20% of them singletons. The clonotype was recovered from an adult woman who had mild COVID-19 (a few samples of this study predate the infection). Cell type and time point are not known. The chain carries TRBV12-3 or TRBV12-4 and TRBJ1-4, with D perhaps TRBD1 (5 bases). The source material was PBMCs or a T cell subset sorted from them (not recorded which). The CDR3 sequence is CASSFPRESEKLFF. The CDR3 DNA follows: TGTGCCAGCAGTTTCCCCAGGGAGAGTGAAAAACTGTTTTTT.